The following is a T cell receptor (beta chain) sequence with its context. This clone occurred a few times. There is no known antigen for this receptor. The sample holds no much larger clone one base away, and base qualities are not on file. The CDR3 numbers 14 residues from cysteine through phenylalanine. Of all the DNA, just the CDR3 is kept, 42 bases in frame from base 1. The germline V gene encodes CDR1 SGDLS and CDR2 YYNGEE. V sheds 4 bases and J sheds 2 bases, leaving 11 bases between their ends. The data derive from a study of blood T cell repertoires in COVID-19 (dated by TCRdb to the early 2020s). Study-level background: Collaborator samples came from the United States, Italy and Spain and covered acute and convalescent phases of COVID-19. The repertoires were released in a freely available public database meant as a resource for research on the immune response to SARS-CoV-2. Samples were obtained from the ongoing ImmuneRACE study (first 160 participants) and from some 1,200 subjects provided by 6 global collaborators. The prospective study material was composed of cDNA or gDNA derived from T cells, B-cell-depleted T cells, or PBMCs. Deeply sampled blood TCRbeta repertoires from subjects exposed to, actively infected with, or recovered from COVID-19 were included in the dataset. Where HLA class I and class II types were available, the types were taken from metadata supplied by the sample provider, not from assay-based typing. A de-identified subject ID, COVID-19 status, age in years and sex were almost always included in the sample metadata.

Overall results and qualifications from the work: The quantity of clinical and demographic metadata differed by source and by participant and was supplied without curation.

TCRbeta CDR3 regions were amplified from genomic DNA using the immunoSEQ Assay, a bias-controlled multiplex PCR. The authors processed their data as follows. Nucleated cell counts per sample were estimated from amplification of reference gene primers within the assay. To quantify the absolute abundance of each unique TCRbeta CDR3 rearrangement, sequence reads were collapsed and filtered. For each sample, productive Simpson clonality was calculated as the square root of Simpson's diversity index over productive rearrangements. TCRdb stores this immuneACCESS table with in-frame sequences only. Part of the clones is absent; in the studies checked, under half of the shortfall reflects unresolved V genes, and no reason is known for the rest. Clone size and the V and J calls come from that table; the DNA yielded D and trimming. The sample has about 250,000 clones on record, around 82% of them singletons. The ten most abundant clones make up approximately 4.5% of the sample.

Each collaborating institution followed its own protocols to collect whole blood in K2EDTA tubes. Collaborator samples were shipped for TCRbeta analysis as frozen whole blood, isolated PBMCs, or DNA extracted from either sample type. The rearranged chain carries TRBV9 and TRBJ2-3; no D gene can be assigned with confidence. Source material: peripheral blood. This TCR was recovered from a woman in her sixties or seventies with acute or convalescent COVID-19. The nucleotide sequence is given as TGTGCCAGCAGCCCCAGAACCAACACAGATACGCAGTATTTT. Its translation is CASSPRTNTDTQYF.